The 12 T cell receptor beta chains listed next were all sequenced from one sample in a study of blood T cells in healthy people across ages. PCR was performed a second time for roughly 7 to 12 cycles using a sample-barcoded 5' primer and a J-beta primer mix. TCRdb redid the calling of the 5' RACE reads with MiXCR, one entry per CDR3 protein. The sample gives fewer than 750,000 distinct CDR3 sequences, 40% to 65% of which show up once; about 13% is in the top ten. The source material was blood. The origin of the receptors is a woman of 80 years or more in good health.

This clonotype was detected once. This chain uses TRBV24-1 with TRBJ2-3; 11 bases fit TRBD2. V shed 3 bases, J shed 3 bases, and the junction held 4 bases outside the gene matches. CDR1 is KGHDR, CDR2 SFDVKD, per germline. The CDR3 spans 16 residues. The CDR3 DNA sequence: TGTGCCACCAGTGATAACATAGCGGGGGGGACAGATACGCAGTATTTT. Its translation is CATSDNIAGGTDTQYF.

V gene TRBV29-1 combines with J gene TRBJ2-5; tentative D call: TRBD1 (7 bases). Germline-derived CDR1 and CDR2 are SQVTM and ANQGSEA. The CDR3 consists of 15 residues. The V end lost 0 bases, the J end lost 1 base, and 12 bases lay between the germline ends. This CDR3 reads CSVEEEGTVQETQYF. For the CDR3, the DNA is TGCAGCGTTGAAGAGGAGGGGACAGTCCAAGAGACCCAGTACTTC.

J is TRBJ2-1 and V is TRBV10-3; D not resolved. This CDR3 is built from 12 residues. CDR1 is ENHRY, CDR2 SYGVKD, per germline. Trimming stripped 6 bases from V and 5 bases from J, with 8 bases between. CDR3 DNA: TGTGCCATCAGCCCCGACAACAATGAGCAGTTCTTC. Translation gives CAISPDNNEQFF.

The gene calls are TRBV3-1 and TRBJ1-6; no reliable D call. The CDR3 totals 15 residues. Germline CDR1 LGHDT, CDR2 YNNKEL (reference sequence). V was trimmed by 4 bases and J by 8 bases, leaving 15 bases between them. CDR3 sequence: CASSPLKASDSPLHF. As DNA, the CDR3 is TGTGCCAGCAGCCCTTTGAAGGCCTCCGATTCACCCCTCCACTTT.

The genes are TRBV9 and TRBJ2-1, with 8 bases lining up with TRBD2. V lost 0 bases, J lost 8 bases, and 13 bases stayed unmatched. Germline CDR1 and CDR2: SGDLS and YYNGEE. This CDR3 is 17 amino acids long. The CDR3 region is CASSVEGTSGRGYEQFF. CDR3 nucleotides: TGTGCCAGCAGCGTAGAGGGGACCAGCGGGAGAGGGTATGAGCAGTTCTTC. Using reference TRBV9 and TRBJ2-1 for the parts outside the CDR3, the full variable domain is DSGVTQTPKHLITATGQRVTLRCSPRSGDLSVYWYQQSLDQGLQFLIQYYNGEERAKGNILERFSAQQFPDLHSELNLSSLELGDSALYFCASSVEGTSGRGYEQFFGPGTRLTVL.

A note on this clonotype: This may be a read error, as it is one base from a much larger clone. This chain uses TRBV7-9 with TRBJ2-7; maybe TRBD1 (6 bases). The CDR3 loop spans 14 amino acids. Germline V gene sequence: CDR1 SEHNR, CDR2 FQNEAQ (reference sequence). CDR3 nucleotides: TGTGCCTGCAGCTGGTTTTCAGGGGATGGTGAGCAGTACTTC. Protein product: CACSWFSGDGEQYF.

The chain carries TRBV11-1 and TRBJ2-7; 13 bases align to TRBD2. The junction had 24 bases not matched to a gene; V was cut back by 7 bases and J by 3 bases. The CDR3 is made up of 21 amino acids. Looked up from germline, CDR1 is SGHAT and CDR2 is FQDESV (reference sequence). CDR3 sequence (DNA): TGTGCCAGCACTGGGGAGGGGATGACTAGCGGGGGGCCTTTTTCCCTCTACGAGCAGTACTTC. It encodes CASTGEGMTSGGPFSLYEQYF.

This clonotype was seen repeatedly, ten times or more. This rearrangement joins TRBV15 to TRBJ2-1; no reliable D call. The V gene's germline CDR1 is LNHNV and CDR2 YYDKDF (reference sequence). This CDR3 spans 11 amino acids. Trimming stripped 6 bases from V and 12 bases from J, with 12 bases between. This CDR3 is CATSGGNVQFF. CDR3 DNA sequence: TGTGCCACCAGTGGTGGGAACGTGCAGTTCTTC.

The chain employs TRBV6-1 and TRBJ2-1; 10 bases fit TRBD2. This CDR3 region has 16 residues. The germline V gene has CDR1 MNHNS and CDR2 SASEGT. The junction had 4 bases not matched to a gene; V was cut back by 4 bases and J by 1 base. For the CDR3, the DNA is TGTGCCAGCAGTGTCATAGCGGGAGGATCCTACAATGAGCAGTTCTTC. Its translation: CASSVIAGGSYNEQFF.

The chain is built from TRBV4-2 and TRBJ2-1; D remains ambiguous. CDR1 is LGHNA, CDR2 YNFKEQ, per germline. There are 15 residues in the CDR3. V lost 6 bases and J lost 4, with 16 bases in between. The CDR3 DNA is TGTGCCAGCAGAGGGATAGACAACGCTTACAATGAGCAGTTCTTC. This translates into CASRGIDNAYNEQFF.

Many counts were recorded for this clonotype. This chain uses TRBV9 with TRBJ2-3, with a tentative D call TRBD2 (6 bases). Trimming pared 4 bases from V and 4 bases from J, leaving 13 bases between. This CDR3 region has 14 residues. In germline, CDR1 is SGDLS, CDR2 YYNGEE. The CDR3 nucleotides are TGTGCCAGCAGCCCCTTGGGGGGATCAGATACGCAGTATTTT. This translates into CASSPLGGSDTQYF.

As for this clonotype: A read error may explain this, as a much larger clone is one base away. This chain connects TRBV5-1 to TRBJ1-2; D remains unclear. V lost 2 bases and J lost 5, with 10 bases in between. The V gene's germline CDR1 is SGHRS and CDR2 YFSETQ. There are 13 residues in the CDR3. In nucleotides, the CDR3 is TGCGCCAGCAGCTTCGAGGTAGGTTATGGCTACACCTTC. Protein sequence: CASSFEVGYGYTF.